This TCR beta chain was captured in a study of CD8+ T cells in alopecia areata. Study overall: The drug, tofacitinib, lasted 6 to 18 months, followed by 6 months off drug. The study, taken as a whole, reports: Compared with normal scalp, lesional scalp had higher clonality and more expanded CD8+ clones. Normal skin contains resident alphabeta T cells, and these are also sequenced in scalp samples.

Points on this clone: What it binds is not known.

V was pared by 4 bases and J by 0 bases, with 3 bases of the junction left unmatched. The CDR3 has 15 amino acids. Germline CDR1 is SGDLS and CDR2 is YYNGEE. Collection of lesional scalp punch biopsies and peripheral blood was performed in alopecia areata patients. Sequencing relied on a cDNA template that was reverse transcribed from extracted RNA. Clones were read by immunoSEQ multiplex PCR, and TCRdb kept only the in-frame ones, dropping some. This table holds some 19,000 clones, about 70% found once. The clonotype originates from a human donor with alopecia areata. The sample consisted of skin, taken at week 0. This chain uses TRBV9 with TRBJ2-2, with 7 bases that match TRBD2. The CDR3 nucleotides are TGTGCCAGCAGCTACGGGGGGTCGAACACCGGGGAGCTGTTTTTT. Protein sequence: CASSYGGSNTGELFF. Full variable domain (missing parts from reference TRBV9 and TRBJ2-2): DSGVTQTPKHLITATGQRVTLRCSPRSGDLSVYWYQQSLDQGLQFLIQYYNGEERAKGNILERFSAQQFPDLHSELNLSSLELGDSALYFCASSYGGSNTGELFFGEGSRLTVL.